Shown below are 24 T cell receptor beta chains from a single sample sequenced in a study of Tregs in tolerant kidney transplant recipients. Here immunoSEQ multiplex PCR was the method, and the copy in TCRdb shows in-frame clones only, minus some. This table has about 240,000 clones, more than 65% appearing once. The sample was CD4+ T cells from blood. The source of these receptors is a human donor in good health.

The gene calls are TRBV10-1 and TRBJ1-2; TRBD1 might be the D (5 bases). In germline, CDR1 is WNHNN, CDR2 SYGVQD (reference sequence). The ends were cut back, 0 bases at V and 7 bases at J, with 12 bases in the middle. The CDR3 covers 14 residues. The CDR3 region has the DNA TGCGCCAGCAGTGAGTCAGGGGTTTCTGGTGGCTACACCTTC. Protein: CASSESGVSGGYTF.

The CDR3 nucleotides read TGTGCCAGCAGTGTGTCTGGGGTCGGGGTGATTCAGTACTTC. Translation: CASSVSGVGVIQYF. The rearrangement uses TRBV6-1 and TRBJ2-4, with a tentative D call TRBD2 (5 bases). The CDR3 extends over 14 amino acids. V lost 4 bases, J lost 10 bases, and 17 bases lay in between. CDR1 MNHNS and CDR2 SASEGT come from the germline V gene.

This chain uses TRBV6-1 with TRBJ1-2; D not certain. Looked up from germline, CDR1 is MNHNS and CDR2 is SASEGT. The CDR3 spans 12 residues. Trimming left V 5 bases short and J 7 bases short, with 11 bases between. CDR3 sequence: CASSSPGAGYTF. The CDR3, as DNA: TGTGCCAGCAGTTCCCCGGGAGCTGGCTACACCTTC.

The rearrangement joins TRBV5-1 to TRBJ2-1, with 7 bases aligning to TRBD2. V lost 4 bases and J lost 2; bases outside the gene matches: 6. CDR1 is SGHRS and CDR2 is YFSETQ in the germline V gene. The CDR3 sequence is 15 residues long. The CDR3 DNA sequence: TGCGCCAGCAGCCCCCTAGCGGCCGCCTACAATGAGCAGTTCTTC. It translates to CASSPLAAAYNEQFF.

V usage is TRBV6-1 and J usage is TRBJ2-7; D not certain. Trimming removed 5 bases at V and 7 bases at J, with 12 bases between. This CDR3 is 12 amino acids long. CDR1 is MNHNS and CDR2 is SASEGT in the germline V gene. Here the CDR3 reads CASSTVFWEQYF. The CDR3 nucleotides are TGTGCCAGCAGTACGGTGTTTTGGGAGCAGTACTTC.

The rearrangement links TRBV5-1 to TRBJ2-1; 11 bases match TRBD2. With 6 bases clipped from V and 9 bases from J, the junction kept 14 bases outside the gene matches. This CDR3 contains 16 residues. The germline CDR1 and CDR2 sequences are SGHRS and YFSETQ. The CDR3 protein is CASTPAATSGVGEQFF. In nucleotides, the CDR3 is TGCGCCAGCACCCCCGCCGCGACTAGCGGGGTGGGTGAGCAGTTCTTC.

The CDR3 DNA sequence: TGTGCCAGCAGCTCGGGACTAGCGGGGGGGCAAGAGACCCAGTACTTC. Translating gives CASSSGLAGGQETQYF. This chain connects TRBV5-4 to TRBJ2-5; TRBD2 aligns across 16 bases. The CDR3 loop spans 16 amino acids. CDR1 and CDR2 from the germline V gene are SGHNT and YYREEE (reference sequence). The J segment lost 2 bases and the V segment lost 3 bases, leaving 1 base of the junction unmatched.

CDR3 sequence reads: CASRVGGSSYNEQFF. CDR3 in DNA: TGTGCCAGCAGGGTGGGGGGGAGCTCCTACAATGAGCAGTTCTTC. The J gene is TRBJ2-1, the V gene TRBV25-1; 7 positions match TRBD2. This CDR3 spans 15 amino acids. After removal of 6 bases from V and 0 bases from J, the junction contained 5 bases not matched to a gene. Germline loops: CDR1 MGHDK, CDR2 SYGVNS.

This clone appeared a few times. This chain joins TRBV4-2 and TRBJ2-7, with D unresolved. The germline gives CDR1 LGHNA, CDR2 YNFKEQ. The CDR3 totals 15 residues. Trimming took off 5 bases at V and 7 bases at J, with 21 bases between the two ends. The CDR3 DNA reads as TGTGCCAGCAGCTCCCGCCGAGACCCCCGCCGGGAGCAGTACTTC. Its protein is CASSSRRDPRREQYF.

The J gene is TRBJ2-5, the V gene TRBV30; D is ambiguous. The CDR3 covers 13 residues. In germline, CDR1 is GTSNPN, CDR2 SVGIG (reference sequence). Trimming stripped 0 bases from V and 4 bases from J, with 9 bases between. The CDR3 spells CAWSVPGLETQYF. In nucleotides, the CDR3 is TGTGCCTGGAGTGTCCCGGGTTTAGAGACCCAGTACTTC.

The V and J genes are TRBV19 and TRBJ1-5; no firm D call. The CDR3 has 16 residues. The germline V gene has CDR1 LNHDA and CDR2 SQIVND (reference sequence). With 4 bases removed from V and 8 bases from J, the gap between germline ends came to 21 bases. The CDR3 DNA sequence: TGTGCCAGTAGTACCACAACGCGACATTCTCGGGAGCCCCAGCATTTT. This translates into CASSTTTRHSREPQHF.

This clone was recorded only once. CDR3 sequence (DNA): TGTGCCAGCAGTGGCTGGCAGGGGGCGAGTCGAGAGACCCAGTACTTC. Translating it yields CASSGWQGASRETQYF. The chain couples TRBV2 to TRBJ2-5, with 8 positions matching TRBD1. Germline trimming cut 4 bases from V and 4 bases from J; bases unmatched to any gene: 11. Looked up from germline, CDR1 is SNHLY and CDR2 is FYNNEI. The CDR3 sequence is 16 residues long. Full variable domain (rest looked up from reference TRBV2 and TRBJ2-5): EPEVTQTPSHQVTQMGQEVILRCVPISNHLYFYWYRQILGQKVEFLVSFYNNEISEKSEIFDDQFSVERPDGSNFTLKIRSTKLEDSAMYFCASSGWQGASRETQYFGPGTRLLVL.

This chain joins TRBV5-6 and TRBJ2-3; TRBD2 agrees at 7 bases. The germline gives CDR1 SGHDT, CDR2 YYEEEE. The CDR3 has 14 amino acids. V dropped 4 bases and J dropped 0; count of bases not matched to a gene: 2. CDR3: CASSRSGSTDTQYF. The CDR3 DNA sequence: TGTGCCAGCAGCCGTAGCGGGAGCACAGATACGCAGTATTTT.

This clone was counted a single time. One end of the junction fails to match germline, which may point to a read error. The chain recombines TRBV7-3 with TRBJ1-1, with TRBD1 as a possible D gene (5 bases). Germline V gene lookup returns CDR1 SGHTA and CDR2 FQGTGA. This CDR3 is built from 11 residues. The DNA for the CDR3 is TGTGCCGGCAGCCGGGGGGATGAAGCTTTCTTT. Residues: CAGSRGDEAFF.

This clone appeared a few times. The DNA of the CDR3 is TGTGCCAGCAGCTTGCGCGGGGGGACTTACAATGAGCAGTTCTTC. Amino acid sequence: CASSLRGGTYNEQFF. The chain uses TRBV5-8 and TRBJ2-1; TRBD2 agrees at 8 bases. Germline CDR1 is SGHTS and CDR2 is YDEGEE. CDR3 length: 15 amino acids. V trimming: 1 base; J trimming: 4 bases; junction bases outside the gene matches: 4. The full variable domain, completed using reference TRBV5-8 and TRBJ2-1, is EAGVTQSPTHLIKTRGQQATLRCSPISGHTSVYWYQQALGLGLQFLLWYDEGEERNRGNFPPRFSGRQFPNYSSELNVNALELEDSALYLCASSLRGGTYNEQFFGPGTRLTVL.

V is TRBV30 and J is TRBJ2-3; no definite D call. Germline V lookup: CDR1 GTSNPN, CDR2 SVGIG (reference sequence). The CDR3 is made up of 12 amino acids. The CDR3 DNA reads as TGTGCATGGTCCCGGCGCACAGATACGCAGTATTTT. The encoded protein is CAWSRRTDTQYF.

The chain joins TRBV15 to TRBJ1-4; D remains ambiguous. CDR1 is LNHNV, CDR2 YYDKDF, per germline (reference sequence). The V and J ends lost 1 base and 0 bases respectively, with 15 bases between them. CDR3 length equals 18 residues. The CDR3 protein is CATSRAGRARATNEKLFF. The CDR3 coding sequence is TGTGCCACCAGCAGAGCGGGGAGGGCGAGGGCAACTAATGAAAAACTGTTTTTT.

The rearrangement links TRBV11-2 to TRBJ2-1, with TRBD2 as a possible D gene (7 bases). The CDR3 has 16 amino acids. Trimming left V 5 bases short and J 8 bases short, with 22 bases between. CDR1 SGHAT and CDR2 FQNNGV come from the germline V gene. DNA of the CDR3: TGTGCCAGCAGCCGAGGGGGGGGAGGGCCTGGAGATGAGCAGTTCTTC. Protein product: CASSRGGGGPGDEQFF.

V gene TRBV27 combines with J gene TRBJ2-7, with TRBD1 matching over 9 bases. The germline V gene has CDR1 MNHEY and CDR2 SMNVEV (reference sequence). V shed 6 bases and J 7 bases; nucleotides not matched to a gene: 13. This CDR3 has 15 amino acids. CDR3 region: CASSPDRDRVGEQYF. CDR3 DNA: TGTGCCAGCAGCCCTGACCGGGACAGGGTTGGGGAGCAGTACTTC.

This clone was seen more than once but under ten times. This chain joins TRBV9 and TRBJ2-7; D may be TRBD1 (6 bases). Between the trimmed V and J ends, which lost 4 bases and 6 bases, there was a span of 17 bases. CDR1 and CDR2 from the germline V gene are SGDLS and YYNGEE. The CDR3 sequence is 14 residues long. CDR3 sequence: CASSPEQGVGEQYF. CDR3 in DNA: TGTGCCAGCAGCCCTGAACAGGGAGTGGGCGAGCAGTACTTC.

The chain uses TRBV2 and TRBJ1-1, with TRBD1 identical over 7 bases. Germline V gene sequence: CDR1 SNHLY, CDR2 FYNNEI. The CDR3 totals 13 residues. V shed 7 bases and J 4 bases; nucleotides not matched to a gene: 6. For the CDR3, the DNA is TGTGCCAGCACCCCCGCAGGGGGCACTGAAGCTTTCTTT. It specifies CASTPAGGTEAFF.

V and J are TRBV6-1 and TRBJ1-5; D possibly corresponds to TRBD1 (6 bases). This CDR3 comprises 14 residues. CDR1 and CDR2 from the germline V gene are MNHNS and SASEGT. V shed 6 bases and J shed 7 bases, with 16 bases lying between them. In DNA form, the CDR3 reads TGTGCCAGCAGACCGAACAGGGATAGACAGCCCCAGCATTTT. Protein sequence: CASRPNRDRQPQHF.

The chain has TRBV7-6 and TRBJ1-1; D not certain. Looked up from germline, CDR1 is SGHVS and CDR2 is FNYEAQ. Trimming cost V 5 bases and J 8 bases, with 3 bases left between them. The CDR3 consists of 9 residues. The CDR3 nucleotides read TGTGCCAGCAGCCCCGAAGCTTTCTTT. Its protein product is CASSPEAFF.

This clone has more than one count but fewer than ten. The chain combines TRBV6-5 with TRBJ2-2; the match to TRBD1 covers 8 bases. Per the germline V gene, CDR1 is MNHEY and CDR2 is SVGAGI. The length of the CDR3 is 15 residues. Losses at the gene ends were 7 bases for V and 1 base for J; bases not matched to a gene: 5. The CDR3 DNA is TGTGCCAGCACTTGGGACAGGCGGAACACCGGGGAGCTGTTTTTT. It specifies CASTWDRRNTGELFF.